A selection of T cell receptor beta chains follows, all from one sample in a study of breast tumors, draining lymph nodes, adjacent tissues. TCRdb re-analysed the multiplex PCR reads in MiXCR, keeping a single row per CDR3 protein. In the table there are approximately 28,000 distinct CDR3 sequences, roughly three fifths of which are singletons. What was sequenced was breast tumor tissue. The receptors stem from a female donor with breast cancer. Some clones in this sample may be carry-over from other donors' samples. Both conserved end residues are part of each CDR3. The order of the fields is clone size, V gene, D gene, J gene, CDR3 DNA, CDR3 protein. The D gene is left open where the match is weak. A clone size is listed for some rows: how often the clone was seen (once, few, many), or a class if it is expanded.

clone_size: NA
v_call: TRBV20-1
d_call: TRBD2
j_call: TRBJ2-5
cdr3_nt: TGCAGTGCTATGTGGACTAGCGGGGAGACCCAGTACTTC
cdr3_aa: CSAMWTSGETQYF

clone_size: NA
v_call: TRBV7-8
d_call: TRBD1
j_call: TRBJ1-3
cdr3_nt: TGTGCCAGCAGCACGGACAGGGTCGGAAACACCATATATTTT
cdr3_aa: CASSTDRVGNTIYF

clone_size: few
v_call: TRBV12-3/TRBV12-4
d_call: NA
j_call: TRBJ2-7
cdr3_nt: TGTGCCAGCAGTCCTAGATACAATGGCGAGCAGTACTTC
cdr3_aa: CASSPRYNGEQYF

clone_size: many
v_call: TRBV11-3
d_call: NA
j_call: TRBJ2-2
cdr3_nt: TGTGCCAGCAGCTTAGGTTACGGGGAGCTGTTTTTT
cdr3_aa: CASSLGYGELFF

clone_size: NA
v_call: TRBV20-1
d_call: NA
j_call: TRBJ1-2
cdr3_nt: TGCAGTGCTAGACTTGGTTTAGAAGACGGCTATGGCTACACCTTC
cdr3_aa: CSARLGLEDGYGYTF

clone_size: many
v_call: TRBV20-1
d_call: NA
j_call: TRBJ2-1
cdr3_nt: TGCAGTGCTAGTTTTTACAGGGCAACCTACAATGAGCAGTTCTTC
cdr3_aa: CSASFYRATYNEQFF

clone_size: once
v_call: TRBV6-5
d_call: NA
j_call: TRBJ2-7
cdr3_nt: TGTGCCAGCCTGCCATTGGGCGGGACCACCTACGAGCAGTACTTC
cdr3_aa: CASLPLGGTTYEQYF

clone_size: medium-sized
v_call: TRBV15
d_call: NA
j_call: TRBJ2-7
cdr3_nt: TGTGCCACCAGCAGAGATAGGGGGATCTACGAGCAGTACTTC
cdr3_aa: CATSRDRGIYEQYF

clone_size: medium-sized
v_call: TRBV5-1
d_call: NA
j_call: TRBJ1-6
cdr3_nt: TGCGCCAGCAGCGGGGGGAACAATTCACCCCTCCACTTT
cdr3_aa: CASSGGNNSPLHF

clone_size: NA
v_call: TRBV2
d_call: TRBD2
j_call: TRBJ2-2
cdr3_nt: TGTGCCAGCAGTTCTAGCGGGACGAACACCGGGGAGCTGTTTTTT
cdr3_aa: CASSSSGTNTGELFF

clone_size: NA
v_call: TRBV20-1
d_call: NA
j_call: TRBJ2-1
cdr3_nt: TGCAGTGCTAGCGTAAACCTCGAGCAGTTCTTC
cdr3_aa: CSASVNLEQFF

clone_size: few
v_call: TRBV20-1
d_call: TRBD2
j_call: TRBJ2-3
cdr3_nt: TGCAGTGCTCGACGGGGACTAGCGGGATGGGGGCCCCCAGATACGCAGTATTTT
cdr3_aa: CSARRGLAGWGPPDTQYF

clone_size: NA
v_call: TRBV5-4
d_call: NA
j_call: TRBJ1-4
cdr3_nt: TGTGCCAGCAGCTCAGACAGACCGACCGCAACTAATGAAAAACTGTTTTTT
cdr3_aa: CASSSDRPTATNEKLFF

clone_size: NA
v_call: TRBV5-1
d_call: TRBD2
j_call: TRBJ2-1
cdr3_nt: TGCGCCAGCAGGGGGCTAGCGGTCAACAATGAGCAGTTCTTC
cdr3_aa: CASRGLAVNNEQFF

clone_size: NA
v_call: TRBV6-4
d_call: TRBD1
j_call: TRBJ1-6
cdr3_nt: TGTGCCAGCAGTGAACGAGACAGGGGCAGGTATAATTCACCCCTCCACTTT
cdr3_aa: CASSERDRGRYNSPLHF

clone_size: NA
v_call: TRBV9
d_call: NA
j_call: TRBJ2-7
cdr3_nt: TGTGCCACCAGTGACCAGGGTGCCCACGAGCAGTACTTC
cdr3_aa: CATSDQGAHEQYF

clone_size: many
v_call: TRBV28
d_call: TRBD1
j_call: TRBJ1-2
cdr3_nt: TGTGCCAGCAGTTCCTCAGCGGGACAGAACTATGGCTACACCTTC
cdr3_aa: CASSSSAGQNYGYTF

clone_size: NA
v_call: TRBV14
d_call: NA
j_call: TRBJ1-6
cdr3_nt: TGTGCCAGCAGCCAAGAGGAGGCGGGATGGGATTCACCCCTCCACTTT
cdr3_aa: CASSQEEAGWDSPLHF

clone_size: many
v_call: TRBV7-9
d_call: NA
j_call: TRBJ2-7
cdr3_nt: TGTGCCAGCAGCCCCGACAGATCGTCCTACGAGCAGTACTTC
cdr3_aa: CASSPDRSSYEQYF

clone_size: NA
v_call: TRBV5-1
d_call: NA
j_call: TRBJ1-4
cdr3_nt: TGCGCCAGCAGCTTGATCAGGGGAGGTGAAAAACTGTTTTTT
cdr3_aa: CASSLIRGGEKLFF

clone_size: NA
v_call: TRBV6-2/TRBV6-3
d_call: NA
j_call: TRBJ2-2
cdr3_nt: TGTGCCAGCAGTTCCGGGGGCACCAGGGAGCTGTTTTTT
cdr3_aa: CASSSGGTRELFF

clone_size: NA
v_call: TRBV6-6
d_call: TRBD2
j_call: TRBJ2-3
cdr3_nt: TGTGCCAGCAGCCACGAAAAGGGACTAGCGGGACCCACAGATACGCAGTATTTT
cdr3_aa: CASSHEKGLAGPTDTQYF

clone_size: NA
v_call: TRBV20-1
d_call: TRBD2
j_call: TRBJ2-1
cdr3_nt: TGCAGTGCTTCCGGGACTAGCGGGGGGGGGGTCGGAGAGCAGTTCTTC
cdr3_aa: CSASGTSGGGVGEQFF

clone_size: NA
v_call: TRBV9
d_call: TRBD2
j_call: TRBJ2-1
cdr3_nt: TGTGCCAGCAGCCCCAGGACTAGCGGGAGCTCCTACAATGAGCAGTTCTTC
cdr3_aa: CASSPRTSGSSYNEQFF

clone_size: NA
v_call: TRBV7-9
d_call: NA
j_call: TRBJ1-5
cdr3_nt: TGTGCCAGCAGCTCCACAATTAGCAATCAGCCCCAGCATTTT
cdr3_aa: CASSSTISNQPQHF

clone_size: NA
v_call: TRBV7-9
d_call: NA
j_call: TRBJ1-3
cdr3_nt: TGTGCCAGCAGCTCTCAAGGGATCGCTGGAAACACCATATATTTT
cdr3_aa: CASSSQGIAGNTIYF

clone_size: NA
v_call: TRBV9
d_call: NA
j_call: TRBJ1-6
cdr3_nt: TGTGCCAGCAGCGTAGGTATGGTGGGTTCACCCCTCCACTTT
cdr3_aa: CASSVGMVGSPLHF

clone_size: NA
v_call: TRBV2
d_call: NA
j_call: TRBJ1-5
cdr3_nt: TGTGCCAGCAAACAACAGGGACATAGCAATCAGCCCCAGCATTTT
cdr3_aa: CASKQQGHSNQPQHF

clone_size: few
v_call: TRBV29-1
d_call: NA
j_call: TRBJ1-2
cdr3_nt: TGCAGCGTTCACTCAGGAGGGGCCGAGGACTATGGCTACACCTTC
cdr3_aa: CSVHSGGAEDYGYTF

clone_size: NA
v_call: TRBV2
d_call: TRBD2
j_call: TRBJ2-5
cdr3_nt: TGTGCCAGCAGTGATCGGTCAGAGAGAGGGACTAGCGGGGGACTTCAAGAGACCCAGTACTTC
cdr3_aa: CASSDRSERGTSGGLQETQYF

clone_size: NA
v_call: TRBV2
d_call: TRBD2
j_call: TRBJ2-1
cdr3_nt: TGTGCCAGCAGGAGGGGGACTAGCGGGAGTGGAACGTCACGTGAGCAGTTCTTC
cdr3_aa: CASRRGTSGSGTSREQFF

clone_size: NA
v_call: TRBV7-6
d_call: TRBD2
j_call: TRBJ2-5
cdr3_nt: TGTGCCAGCAGCCAAGCGGGGGGCGTAGAGACCCAGTACTTC
cdr3_aa: CASSQAGGVETQYF

clone_size: many
v_call: TRBV12-3/TRBV12-4
d_call: TRBD2
j_call: TRBJ2-3
cdr3_nt: TGTGCCAGTCAGCCGAGCGGACTAGACACAGATACGCAGTATTTT
cdr3_aa: CASQPSGLDTDTQYF

clone_size: many
v_call: TRBV11-2
d_call: NA
j_call: TRBJ2-2
cdr3_nt: TGTGCCAGCAGCTTGTACGGAGGGGGAACCGGGGAGCTGTTTTTT
cdr3_aa: CASSLYGGGTGELFF

clone_size: many
v_call: TRBV12-3/TRBV12-4
d_call: TRBD1
j_call: TRBJ1-1
cdr3_nt: TGTGCCAGCAGTGTTCAAGACAGGGGGGTCGGGGTGGGGAACACTGAAGCTTTCTTT
cdr3_aa: CASSVQDRGVGVGNTEAFF

clone_size: NA
v_call: TRBV5-1
d_call: NA
j_call: TRBJ2-2
cdr3_nt: TGCGCCAGCAGCTTCAAACCTCTCGGGGAGCTGTTTTTT
cdr3_aa: CASSFKPLGELFF

clone_size: few
v_call: TRBV4-3
d_call: NA
j_call: TRBJ1-2
cdr3_nt: TGCGCCAGCAGCCAAGATTTAGGGACACTCTATGGCTACACCTTC
cdr3_aa: CASSQDLGTLYGYTF

clone_size: NA
v_call: TRBV2
d_call: NA
j_call: TRBJ2-5
cdr3_nt: TGTGCCAGCAGTGAAGGCCTATCGACTGGGGGAGAAGAGACCCAGTACTTC
cdr3_aa: CASSEGLSTGGEETQYF

clone_size: NA
v_call: TRBV2
d_call: TRBD1
j_call: TRBJ2-1
cdr3_nt: TGTGCCAGCAAAGCAGGGGGCTACAATGAGCAGTTCTTC
cdr3_aa: CASKAGGYNEQFF

clone_size: many
v_call: TRBV6-5
d_call: NA
j_call: TRBJ1-3
cdr3_nt: TGTGCCAGCAGCGTCAATTCCGGGACCGTCGTCTCTGGAAACACCATATATTTT
cdr3_aa: CASSVNSGTVVSGNTIYF

clone_size: NA
v_call: TRBV20-1
d_call: NA
j_call: TRBJ2-1
cdr3_nt: TGCAGTGCTAGAGGGGCTAGTTGGGCCAATGAGCAGTTCTTC
cdr3_aa: CSARGASWANEQFF